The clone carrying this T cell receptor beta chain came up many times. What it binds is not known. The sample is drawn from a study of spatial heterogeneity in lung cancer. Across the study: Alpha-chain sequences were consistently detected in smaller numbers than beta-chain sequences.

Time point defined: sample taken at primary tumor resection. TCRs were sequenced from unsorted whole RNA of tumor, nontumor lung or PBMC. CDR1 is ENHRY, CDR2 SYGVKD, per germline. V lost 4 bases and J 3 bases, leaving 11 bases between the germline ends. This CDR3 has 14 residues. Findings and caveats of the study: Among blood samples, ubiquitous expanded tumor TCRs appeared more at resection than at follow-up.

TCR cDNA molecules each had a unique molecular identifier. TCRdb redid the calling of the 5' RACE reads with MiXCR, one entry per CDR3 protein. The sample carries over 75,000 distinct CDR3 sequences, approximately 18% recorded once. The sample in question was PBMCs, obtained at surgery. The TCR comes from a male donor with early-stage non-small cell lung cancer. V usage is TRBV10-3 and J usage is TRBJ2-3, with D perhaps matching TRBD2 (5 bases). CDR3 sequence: CAISGSARTDTQYF. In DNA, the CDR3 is TGTGCCATCAGTGGTAGCGCTAGGACAGATACGCAGTATTTT.